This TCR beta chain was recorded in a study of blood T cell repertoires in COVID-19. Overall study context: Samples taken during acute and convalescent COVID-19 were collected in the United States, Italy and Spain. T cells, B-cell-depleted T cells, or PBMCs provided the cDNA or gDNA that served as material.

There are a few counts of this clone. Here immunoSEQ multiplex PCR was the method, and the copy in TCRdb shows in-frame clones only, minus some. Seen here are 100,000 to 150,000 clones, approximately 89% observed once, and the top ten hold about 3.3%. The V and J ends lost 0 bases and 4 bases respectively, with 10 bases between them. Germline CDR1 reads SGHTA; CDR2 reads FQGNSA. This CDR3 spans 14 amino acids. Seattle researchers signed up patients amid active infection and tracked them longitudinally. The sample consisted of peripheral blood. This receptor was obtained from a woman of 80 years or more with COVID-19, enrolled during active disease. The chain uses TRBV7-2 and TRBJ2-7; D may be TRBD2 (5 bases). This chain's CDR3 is CASSLAQLGYEQYF. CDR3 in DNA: TGTGCCAGCAGCTTAGCGCAACTAGGTTACGAGCAGTACTTC.